What follows are 24 T cell receptor beta chains derived from one specimen sequenced in a study of cytotoxic CD8 clonotypes in ibrutinib-treated CLL. Sequencing was performed with immunoSEQ multiplex PCR; in TCRdb, only in-frame clones are kept and a portion is missing. The data show approximately 140,000 clones, with 77% seen just once and 28% held by the top ten. Sequences were derived from PBMCs, sampled after 12 months of ibrutinib treatment. These receptors originate from a human donor with chronic lymphocytic leukemia.

V and J are TRBV7-2 and TRBJ2-7; D remains unclear. This CDR3 is built from 13 residues. Trimming took off 4 bases at V and 0 bases at J, with 7 bases between the two ends. Germline loops: CDR1 SGHTA, CDR2 FQGNSA. The chain's CDR3 is CASSSLSSYEQYF. In DNA form, the CDR3 reads TGTGCCAGCAGCTCACTTAGCTCCTACGAGCAGTACTTC.

The chain recombines TRBV27 with TRBJ1-5, with 9 bases that match TRBD1. The V segment lost 5 bases and the J segment 7 bases; nucleotides outside the gene matches: 6. Germline-derived CDR1 and CDR2 are MNHEY and SMNVEV (reference sequence). This CDR3 spans 14 amino acids. CDR3 nucleotide sequence: TGTGCCAGCAGTCCCTGGACAGGGGACCAGCCCCAGCATTTT. Translated: CASSPWTGDQPQHF.

The rearrangement uses TRBV27 and TRBJ1-2; D is ambiguous. The CDR3 runs to 12 residues. Germline assignment: CDR1 MNHEY and CDR2 SMNVEV (reference sequence). The germline V and J ends were trimmed by 4 bases and 4 bases, with 7 bases remaining between them. CDR3: CASSSLGYGYTF. The DNA for the CDR3 is TGTGCCAGCAGTTCCCTGGGCTATGGCTACACCTTC.

This clone was seen once. The chain carries TRBV7-2 and TRBJ1-1; D call uncertain. V was cut by 2 bases and J by 5 bases, with 18 bases left in between. Germline assignment: CDR1 SGHTA and CDR2 FQGNSA. The CDR3 totals 16 residues. As DNA, the CDR3 is TGTGCCAGCAGCTTAACCTCGCGAGGCCGTGGGACTGAAGCTTTCTTT. It encodes CASSLTSRGRGTEAFF.

J is TRBJ2-3 and V is TRBV5-5; 10 bases are shared with TRBD2. Germline values: CDR1 SGHKS, CDR2 YYEKEE (reference sequence). The V segment lost 6 bases and the J segment 2 bases; nucleotides outside the gene matches: 3. The CDR3 has 14 residues. CDR3 sequence: CASNLAGATDTQYF. The CDR3, as DNA: TGTGCCAGCAATCTAGCGGGGGCCACAGATACGCAGTATTTT. The variable domain in full, completed from reference TRBV5-5 and TRBJ2-3, reads DAGVTQSPTHLIKTRGQQVTLRCSPISGHKSVSWYQQVLGQGPQFIFQYYEKEERGRGNFPDRFSARQFPNYSSELNVNALLLGDSALYLCASNLAGATDTQYFGPGTRLTVL.

This clone was recorded many times. This rearrangement joins TRBV30 to TRBJ1-5; 8 nucleotides agree with TRBD1. V was clipped by 4 bases and J by 0 bases; unmatched bases: 8. Germline lookup yields CDR1 GTSNPN and CDR2 SVGIG (reference sequence). The CDR3 has 16 amino acids. CDR3 in amino acids: CAWNPRGRFSNQPQHF. In nucleotides, the CDR3 is TGTGCCTGGAACCCCAGGGGGCGTTTTAGCAATCAGCCCCAGCATTTT.

This rearrangement joins TRBV15 to TRBJ1-1; D is unresolved. Trimming shortened V by 6 bases and J by 0 bases, and 14 bases separated the two germline ends. CDR1 and CDR2 (germline): LNHNV, YYDKDF (reference sequence). CDR3 length equals 15 residues. In DNA form, the CDR3 reads TGTGCCACCAGTTTAGCTGAGGGAGTGAACACTGAAGCTTTCTTT. Its translation: CATSLAEGVNTEAFF.

Only one count was recorded for this clone. CDR3 loop: CASSLQTLGVSSTDTQYF. CDR3 nucleotide sequence: TGTGCCAGCAGTTTACAGACCCTGGGCGTCTCTAGCACAGATACGCAGTATTTT. The chain combines TRBV27 with TRBJ2-3; D not resolved. CDR3 size: 18 residues. Germline lookup yields CDR1 MNHEY and CDR2 SMNVEV (reference sequence). Trimming cost V 2 bases and J 0 bases, with 18 bases left between them.

The CDR3 reads CASSLSGFTEAFF. The CDR3, as DNA: TGTGCCAGCAGTCTATCAGGGTTCACTGAAGCTTTCTTT. This chain joins TRBV28 and TRBJ1-1, with D possibly matching TRBD1 (5 bases). The CDR3 has 13 residues. The ends were cut back, 5 bases at V and 4 bases at J, with 11 bases in the middle. Per germline, CDR1 MDHEN and CDR2 SYDVKM.

This sequence joins TRBV28 and TRBJ2-7; D gene ambiguous. In germline, CDR1 is MDHEN, CDR2 SYDVKM. The CDR3 contains 12 residues. V gave up 6 bases and J gave up 5 bases, with 11 bases separating them. In DNA form, the CDR3 reads TGTGCCAGCAGCCTGGGAAGCGACGAGCAGTACTTC. Its translation: CASSLGSDEQYF.

The rearrangement links TRBV6-1 to TRBJ2-3, with TRBD1 matching 7 bases. CDR3 length: 15 residues. The J segment lost 2 bases and the V segment lost 6 bases, leaving 8 bases of the junction unmatched. Germline V CDR1 and CDR2: MNHNS, SASEGT. The CDR3 region has the DNA TGTGCCAGCAGATCAGGGGACAGCTCCACAGATACGCAGTATTTT. This encodes CASRSGDSSTDTQYF.

This chain joins TRBV9 and TRBJ2-2; D ambiguous. Trimming removed 0 bases from V and 1 base from J, with 7 bases in between. Germline CDR1 is SGDLS and CDR2 is YYNGEE. CDR3 length equals 15 residues. Here the CDR3 reads CASSVGGRNTGELFF. The DNA for the CDR3 is TGTGCCAGCAGCGTAGGTGGGCGGAACACCGGGGAGCTGTTTTTT.

This clone was found once. The V call is TRBV13, the J call TRBJ2-7; D ambiguous. The CDR3 runs 14 residues. Per germline, CDR1 PRHDT and CDR2 FYEKMQ (reference sequence). Trimming removed 1 base at V and 3 bases at J, with 10 bases between. CDR3 in amino acids: CASSLEGSLYEQYF. The CDR3 DNA reads as TGTGCCAGCAGCTTAGAAGGTAGTCTCTACGAGCAGTACTTC.

Only one count was recorded for this clone. This chain connects TRBV6-5 to TRBJ1-3, with 12 bases lining up with TRBD1. V lost 2 bases to trimming and J lost 4 bases; unmatched junction nucleotides: 3. CDR1 is MNHEY and CDR2 is SVGAGI in the germline V gene. The CDR3 runs 16 residues. The CDR3 loop reads CASSYTGTGGGNTIYF. The CDR3 DNA reads TGTGCCAGCAGTTACACCGGGACAGGGGGCGGAAACACCATATATTTT.

The chain uses TRBV7-2 and TRBJ2-7; D is ambiguous. Germline CDR1 is SGHTA and CDR2 is FQGNSA. CDR3 length: 12 amino acids. V was cut by 5 bases and J by 6 bases, with 11 bases left in between. The CDR3 loop is CASSPLVGEQYF. In DNA, the CDR3 is TGTGCCAGCAGCCCCTTAGTTGGCGAGCAGTACTTC.

The J gene is TRBJ1-1, the V gene TRBV14; 9 bases are shared with TRBD1. The CDR3 has 17 amino acids. From germline, CDR1 is SGHDN and CDR2 FVKESK. The ends lost 4 bases at V and 1 base at J; junction bases unmatched: 10. CDR3: CASSRPLPGQGNTEAFF. CDR3 sequence (DNA): TGTGCCAGCAGCCGCCCATTGCCGGGACAGGGGAACACTGAAGCTTTCTTT.

This clone was counted only a few times. The V call is TRBV27, the J call TRBJ2-7; the D gene is possibly TRBD1 (5 bases). This CDR3 has 13 amino acids. Germline lookup yields CDR1 MNHEY and CDR2 SMNVEV (reference sequence). V was pared by 4 bases and J by 1 base, with 8 bases between. The CDR3 DNA reads TGTGCCAGCAGTTACGACAGATCCTACGAGCAGTACTTC. As protein: CASSYDRSYEQYF.

This clone showed up just a few times. V is TRBV2 and J is TRBJ1-5, with D unresolved. The V end lost 10 bases, the J end lost 7 bases, and 11 bases lay between the germline ends. The germline CDR1 and CDR2 sequences are SNHLY and FYNNEI. This CDR3 region has 11 residues. The DNA of the CDR3 is TGTGCCACCTCGGGTGTCCAGCCCCAGCATTTT. Translating it yields CATSGVQPQHF.

The chain uses TRBV6-4 and TRBJ2-3; perhaps D is TRBD1 or TRBD2 (5 bases each). Trimming pared 6 bases from V and 0 bases from J, leaving 13 bases between. This CDR3 is 15 amino acids long. Per the germline V gene, CDR1 is MRHNA and CDR2 is SNTAGT. This CDR3 reads CASRMGRGSTDTQYF. As DNA, the CDR3 is TGTGCCAGCAGAATGGGACGCGGTAGCACAGATACGCAGTATTTT.

This chain links TRBV6-5 with TRBJ1-2; tentative D call: TRBD1 (6 bases). V gave up 7 bases and J gave up 2 bases, with 8 bases separating them. This CDR3 is 12 amino acids long. Germline CDR1 is MNHEY and CDR2 is SVGAGI. The CDR3 bases are TGTGCCAGCAATCAGGGGAACTATGGCTACACCTTC. The encoded protein is CASNQGNYGYTF.

In this sample, this clone turned up once. The chain has TRBV23-1 and TRBJ2-7; TRBD1 matches at 8 bases. TRBV23-1 is marked as an open reading frame, function uncertain. CDR3 length: 15 amino acids. Losses at the gene ends were 3 bases for V and 0 bases for J; bases not matched to a gene: 4. The CDR3 loop reads CASSHRDRLSYEQYF. The DNA for the CDR3 is TGCGCCAGCAGTCACCGGGACAGGCTCTCCTACGAGCAGTACTTC.

V gene TRBV5-1 combines with J gene TRBJ1-5, with D unclear. V dropped 1 base and J dropped 3 bases, with 5 bases sitting between them. The CDR3 consists of 13 residues. The germline gives CDR1 SGHRS, CDR2 YFSETQ. The CDR3 DNA reads TGCGCCAGCAGCTTGCTTGCCAATCAGCCCCAGCATTTT. Protein product: CASSLLANQPQHF.

The chain links TRBV5-1 to TRBJ2-7; D is ambiguous. V was clipped by 3 bases and J by 0 bases, with 10 bases between them. The germline CDR1 and CDR2 sequences are SGHRS and YFSETQ. The CDR3 extends over 14 amino acids. DNA of the CDR3: TGCGCCAGCAGCTCCTCGGACGTCTCCTACGAGCAGTACTTC. It is translated as CASSSSDVSYEQYF. The whole variable domain, filled in from reference TRBV5-1 and TRBJ2-7, reads KAGVTQTPRYLIKTRGQQVTLSCSPISGHRSVSWYQQTPGQGLQFLFEYFSETQRNKGNFPGRFSGRQFSNSRSEMNVSTLELGDSALYLCASSSSDVSYEQYFGPGTRLTVT.

The chain combines TRBV11-2 with TRBJ2-7; TRBD2 matches 8 bases. V shed 1 base and J 1 base; nucleotides not matched to a gene: 3. This CDR3 has 15 residues. CDR1 is SGHAT, CDR2 FQNNGV, per germline. The CDR3 DNA reads as TGTGCCAGCAGCTTAGTCCTAGCGGGTTCCTACGAGCAGTACTTC. Translated: CASSLVLAGSYEQYF. The whole variable domain, remainder taken from reference TRBV11-2 and TRBJ2-7, is EAGVAQSPRYKIIEKRQSVAFWCNPISGHATLYWYQQILGQGPKLLIQFQNNGVVDDSQLPKDRFSAERLKGVDSTLKIQPAKLEDSAVYLCASSLVLAGSYEQYFGPGTRLTVT.